The 7 T cell receptor beta chains reported below all come from one sample, sequenced in a study of cytomegalovirus exposure and HLA in healthy donors. Both 60 Vbeta primers and 13 Jbeta primers went into the PCR. Assay used: immunoSEQ multiplex PCR; TCRdb lists only in-frame clones, some missing. The table shows some 100,000 clones, with about four fifths occurring only once. Sequencing was carried out using PBMCs. The receptors were sampled from a woman in her 70s in good health and CMV-seropositive.

The chain links TRBV9 to TRBJ2-5, with TRBD2 matching over 11 bases. The end of the DNA is better explained by TRBJ2-7, so the J call may be wrong. Germline CDR1 SGDLS, CDR2 YYNGEE. CDR3 length equals 16 residues. CDR3 residues: CASSISGTSGTYEQYF. CDR3 bases: TGTGCCAGCAGCATATCCGGGACTAGCGGTACCTACGAGCAGTACTTC.

V is TRBV18 and J is TRBJ2-7; 7 bases are shared with TRBD1. V lost 0 bases, J lost 4 bases, and 9 bases stayed unmatched. Germline V lookup: CDR1 KGHSH, CDR2 LQKENI. This CDR3 spans 16 amino acids. The chain's CDR3 is CASSPPGQALLYEQYF. In nucleotides, the CDR3 is TGTGCCAGCTCACCACCAGGACAGGCCCTTTTATACGAGCAGTACTTC.

V is TRBV7-2 and J is TRBJ2-1; tentative D call: TRBD1 (5 bases). CDR1 and CDR2 from the germline V gene are SGHTA and FQGNSA. The V end lost 5 bases, the J end lost 10 bases, and 12 bases lay between the germline ends. The length of the CDR3 is 12 residues. The CDR3 protein is CASSNRRWEQFF. CDR3 coding DNA: TGTGCCAGCAGCAACAGGCGGTGGGAGCAGTTCTTC. Together with reference TRBV7-2 and TRBJ2-1, the CDR3 gives the full variable domain: GAGVSQSPSNKVTEKGKDVELRCDPISGHTALYWYRQSLGQGLEFLIYFQGNSAPDKSGLPSDRFSAERTGGSVSTLTIQRTQQEDSAVYLCASSNRRWEQFFGPGTRLTVL.

A few counts support this clone. CDR3 residues: CASSAGYSNQPQHF. In DNA form, the CDR3 reads TGTGCCAGCAGTGCAGGGTATAGCAATCAGCCCCAGCATTTT. The V and J genes are TRBV2 and TRBJ1-5, with TRBD1 as a possible D gene (5 bases). This CDR3 has 14 residues. The germline gives CDR1 SNHLY, CDR2 FYNNEI. Trimming shortened V by 4 bases and J by 0 bases, and 7 bases separated the two germline ends.

The V and J genes are TRBV5-1 and TRBJ1-3; a weak D match, TRBD1 (5 bases). The CDR3 covers 15 residues. V lost 3 bases and J 0 bases, leaving 10 bases between the germline ends. Germline CDR1 SGHRS, CDR2 YFSETQ. The CDR3 DNA reads as TGCGCCAGCAGCTGGGACTTCTCCTCTGGAAACACCATATATTTT. Translating gives CASSWDFSSGNTIYF. Full variable domain (outside the CDR3, taken from reference TRBV5-1 and TRBJ1-3): KAGVTQTPRYLIKTRGQQVTLSCSPISGHRSVSWYQQTPGQGLQFLFEYFSETQRNKGNFPGRFSGRQFSNSRSEMNVSTLELGDSALYLCASSWDFSSGNTIYFGEGSWLTVV.

This clone was observed a few times. The V gene is TRBV4-3, the J gene TRBJ2-1, with TRBD1 matching 10 bases. Trimming removed 0 bases from V and 4 bases from J; junction bases left unmatched: 3. The CDR3 runs 16 residues. Germline V gene data show CDR1 as LGHNA and CDR2 as YSLEER. The CDR3 DNA reads as TGCGCCAGCAGCCAAGAGGGACAGGGGAAATACAATGAGCAGTTCTTC. Amino acid sequence: CASSQEGQGKYNEQFF.

This clone was counted only a few times. The rearrangement uses TRBV4-1 and TRBJ1-2; TRBD1 matches 10 bases. Germline-derived CDR1 and CDR2 are MGHRA and YSYEKL. The V gene end was trimmed by 3 bases and the J gene end by 7 bases; junction bases not matched to a gene: 8. CDR3 length: 15 amino acids. In nucleotides, the CDR3 is TGCGCCAGCAGCCAGACAGGGGGCTGGGCCAGTGGCTACACCTTC. Residues: CASSQTGGWASGYTF.